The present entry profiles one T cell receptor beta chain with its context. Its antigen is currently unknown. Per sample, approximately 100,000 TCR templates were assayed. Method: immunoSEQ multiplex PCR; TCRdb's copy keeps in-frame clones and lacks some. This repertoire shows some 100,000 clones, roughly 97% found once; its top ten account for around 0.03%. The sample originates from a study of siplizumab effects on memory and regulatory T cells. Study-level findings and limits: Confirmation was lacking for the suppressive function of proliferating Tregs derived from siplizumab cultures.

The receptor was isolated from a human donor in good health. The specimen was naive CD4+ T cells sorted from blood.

The CDR3 loop reads CASSQEADRSSYRGQFF. The CDR3 nucleotides read TGCGCCAGCAGCCAAGAAGCGGACAGGAGCTCCTATAGGGGGCAGTTCTTC. The chain joins TRBV4-3 to TRBJ2-1; the match to TRBD1 covers 7 bases. V was clipped by 0 bases and J by 12 bases; unmatched bases: 17. CDR3 length: 17 amino acids. From germline, CDR1 is LGHNA and CDR2 YSLEER.